Below, 29 T cell receptor beta chains from the same sample are listed, as sequenced in a study of T cells after yellow fever vaccination. MiXCR was run by TCRdb on the 5' RACE reads, yielding one entry per CDR3 protein. The data contain some 160,000 distinct CDR3 sequences, roughly 8.8% of them singletons. The input for sequencing was CD8+ T cells sorted from PBMCs, taken 45 days after the yellow fever booster vaccination. The receptors originated from a man in his late teens or twenties who received the YFV17D yellow fever vaccine.

This clonotype has a handful of counts. This chain links TRBV6-5 with TRBJ2-5; no definite D call. There are 16 residues in the CDR3. CDR1 and CDR2 (germline): MNHEY, SVGAGI. The V end lost 2 bases, the J end lost 5 bases, and 18 bases lay between the germline ends. The CDR3 DNA reads TGTGCCAGCAGTTACCTTCACAAGGGCTTTGGGGAGACCCAGTACTTC. This codes for CASSYLHKGFGETQYF.

This clonotype was detected many times. The chain couples TRBV7-9 to TRBJ2-1; 7 bases are a match to TRBD1. With V trimmed by 5 bases and J by 8 bases, 0 bases remained unmatched. CDR1 is SEHNR, CDR2 FQNEAQ, per germline (reference sequence). This CDR3 is built from 11 residues. CDR3 sequence: CASSQGDEQFF. The CDR3 coding sequence is TGTGCCAGCAGCCAGGGGGATGAGCAGTTCTTC.

The chain employs TRBV9 and TRBJ2-2; D possibly uses TRBD1 or TRBD2 (5 bases each). V was trimmed by 2 bases and J by 2 bases, leaving 7 bases between them. Per the germline V gene, CDR1 is SGDLS and CDR2 is YYNGEE. The CDR3 is 14 amino acids. CDR3 sequence: CASSVRDNTGELFF. DNA for the CDR3: TGTGCCAGCAGCGTCCGGGACAACACCGGGGAGCTGTTTTTT.

The sample holds a few counts of this clonotype. The chain joins TRBV5-1 to TRBJ2-4; D gene unclear. The CDR3 covers 13 residues. Per the germline V gene, CDR1 is SGHRS and CDR2 is YFSETQ. V dropped 4 bases and J dropped 6 bases, with 11 bases sitting between them. DNA for the CDR3: TGCGCCAGCAGCGCACCTCCGGGAAACATTCAGTACTTC. It yields the protein CASSAPPGNIQYF.

The chain combines TRBV7-9 with TRBJ1-2; D might be TRBD1 (5 bases). CDR1 is SEHNR, CDR2 FQNEAQ, per germline (reference sequence). CDR3 length equals 14 residues. V was cut by 5 bases and J by 2 bases, with 12 bases left in between. The CDR3: CASSPDWGNYGYTF. CDR3 DNA: TGTGCCAGCAGCCCGGACTGGGGCAACTATGGCTACACCTTC.

This clonotype came up a few times. In DNA, the CDR3 is TGTGCCAGCAGCCGGGGACAGGTTCTCTACGAGCAGTACTTC. This encodes CASSRGQVLYEQYF. The chain recombines TRBV7-9 with TRBJ2-7; 8 bases fit TRBD1. Looked up from germline, CDR1 is SEHNR and CDR2 is FQNEAQ (reference sequence). The CDR3 is 14 residues long. V was pared by 5 bases and J by 3 bases, with 6 bases of the junction left unmatched.

This clonotype was found many times. This chain links TRBV2 with TRBJ1-5; the match to TRBD1 covers 9 bases. Losses at the gene ends were 6 bases for V and 5 bases for J; bases not matched to a gene: 5. This CDR3 comprises 14 residues. Germline CDR1 reads SNHLY; CDR2 reads FYNNEI. The CDR3 region has the DNA TGTGCCAGCAGGATTGGACAGGGGCATCAGCCCCAGCATTTT. Translating gives CASRIGQGHQPQHF.

This clonotype has just a few counts. The rearrangement uses TRBV27 and TRBJ1-5, with D perhaps matching TRBD1 (6 bases). This CDR3 is built from 15 residues. CDR1 MNHEY and CDR2 SMNVEV come from the germline V gene (reference sequence). Trimming removed 4 bases at V and 5 bases at J, with 15 bases between. The CDR3 region is CASSSRTDHYQPQHF. In DNA, the CDR3 is TGTGCCAGCAGTTCCCGGACAGACCATTATCAGCCCCAGCATTTT.

The table lists this clonotype with many counts. The chain recombines TRBV12-3 or TRBV12-4 with TRBJ2-1; 8 positions agree with TRBD2. The ends lost 5 bases at V and 12 bases at J; junction bases unmatched: 9. CDR3 length: 13 amino acids. The CDR3 nucleotides are TGTGCCAGCAGTCCAGCCAGCGGGGGAAGGCAGTTCTTC. The encoded protein is CASSPASGGRQFF.

The chain couples TRBV7-9 to TRBJ1-2; TRBD1 matches at 7 bases. After removal of 6 bases from V and 8 bases from J, the junction contained 9 bases not matched to a gene. The CDR3 extends over 13 amino acids. The germline V gene encodes CDR1 SEHNR and CDR2 FQNEAQ (reference sequence). DNA of the CDR3: TGTGCCAGCAGGTTATTAACAGGGGACGGCTACACCTTC. Protein: CASRLLTGDGYTF.

The chain combines TRBV7-2 with TRBJ2-7, with 12 nucleotides matching TRBD2. The germline V gene has CDR1 SGHTA and CDR2 FQGNSA. J gave up 7 bases and V 4 bases, and 8 bases lay outside the gene matches. The CDR3 contains 15 residues. The CDR3 protein is CASSSASGGAREQYF. Here the CDR3 DNA reads TGTGCCAGCAGCTCCGCTAGCGGGGGGGCCCGGGAGCAGTACTTC.

This clonotype was counted ten times or more. The CDR3 DNA sequence: TGCGCCAGCAGCGAGGGGGGGTACAATGAGCAGTTCTTC. Its protein product is CASSEGGYNEQFF. V gene TRBV4-3 combines with J gene TRBJ2-1; D perhaps matches TRBD2 (7 bases). The CDR3 extends over 13 amino acids. Germline V gene sequence: CDR1 LGHNA, CDR2 YSLEER. V was trimmed by 5 bases and J by 4 bases, leaving 9 bases between them.

J is TRBJ1-1 and V is TRBV7-9; 7 positions match TRBD1. Trimming took 4 bases from V and 4 from J; bases not matched to a gene: 6. The germline CDR1 and CDR2 sequences are SEHNR and FQNEAQ (reference sequence). The length of the CDR3 is 14 residues. The CDR3 loop is CASSSGQRLTEAFF. The CDR3, as DNA: TGTGCCAGCAGCTCGGGACAGAGGCTCACTGAAGCTTTCTTT.

The rearrangement uses TRBV7-3 and TRBJ2-1; D is possibly TRBD1 or TRBD2 (5 bases each). Germline values: CDR1 SGHTA, CDR2 FQGTGA. The germline V and J ends were trimmed by 5 bases and 8 bases, with 10 bases remaining between them. The CDR3 has 12 amino acids. This CDR3 reads CASSPRGDEQFF. The CDR3 region has the DNA TGTGCCAGCAGCCCCCGGGGCGATGAGCAGTTCTTC.

This clonotype is categorized as medium-sized. The chain employs TRBV4-3 and TRBJ2-3; D is possibly TRBD2 (5 bases). The CDR3 is made up of 13 amino acids. The germline V and J ends were trimmed by 4 bases and 6 bases, with 11 bases remaining between them. Germline V lookup: CDR1 LGHNA, CDR2 YSLEER. CDR3 residues: CASSPPRADTQYF. The CDR3 DNA sequence: TGCGCCAGCAGCCCCCCGAGGGCCGATACGCAGTATTTT.

This clonotype occurred a few times. The rearrangement uses TRBV19 and TRBJ2-1; TRBD2 aligns across 11 bases. The trim removed 7 bases at V and 6 bases at J, leaving 8 bases unmatched. The CDR3 covers 15 residues. Germline assignment: CDR1 LNHDA and CDR2 SQIVND (reference sequence). The CDR3 sequence is CASKLLAGVSNEQFF. CDR3 coding DNA: TGTGCCAGTAAACTACTAGCGGGGGTTTCCAATGAGCAGTTCTTC. Full variable domain (remainder filled in from reference TRBV19 and TRBJ2-1): DGGITQSPKYLFRKEGQNVTLSCEQNLNHDAMYWYRQDPGQGLRLIYYSQIVNDFQKGDIAEGYSVSREKKESFPLTVTSAQKNPTAFYLCASKLLAGVSNEQFFGPGTRLTVL.

This clonotype has ten or more counts. The chain carries TRBV13 and TRBJ2-6, with 10 positions matching TRBD1. Trimming cost V 5 bases and J 0 bases; bases outside gene matches: 10. CDR1 and CDR2 from the germline V gene are PRHDT and FYEKMQ (reference sequence). The length of the CDR3 is 19 residues. In DNA form, the CDR3 reads TGTGCCAGCAGCCAAACCCGGGACAGGGGTGGCTCTGGGGCCAACGTCCTGACTTTC. Residues: CASSQTRDRGGSGANVLTF.

This chain connects TRBV30 to TRBJ2-7; 8 nucleotides match TRBD1. Per germline, CDR1 GTSNPN and CDR2 SVGIG (reference sequence). This CDR3 is built from 14 residues. V shed 4 bases and J 6 bases; nucleotides not matched to a gene: 11. The CDR3 is CAWIPGTGFPEQYF. Here the CDR3 DNA reads TGTGCCTGGATCCCCGGGACAGGATTTCCCGAGCAGTACTTC.

This clonotype occurred a few times. The chain combines TRBV12-3 or TRBV12-4 with TRBJ1-2; TRBD1 might be the D (5 bases). V lost 6 bases and J 6 bases, leaving 17 bases between the germline ends. The CDR3 contains 14 residues. The CDR3 sequence: CASSPQGIYDGYTF. The CDR3 bases are TGTGCCAGCAGCCCTCAGGGTATCTACGATGGCTACACCTTC.

This clonotype has only a few counts. The chain recombines TRBV9 with TRBJ1-2; D call uncertain. This CDR3 region has 11 residues. Germline V lookup: CDR1 SGDLS, CDR2 YYNGEE. Trimming removed 3 bases from V and 8 bases from J, with 8 bases in between. The CDR3 DNA follows: TGTGCCAGCAGCGGGGTCGAAGGCTACACCTTC. Translated: CASSGVEGYTF.

The rearrangement uses TRBV5-4 and TRBJ2-2, with D hard to call. V was shortened by 4 bases and J by 6 bases, with 13 bases between the two germline ends. CDR3 size: 14 residues. Germline V gives CDR1 SGHNT, CDR2 YYREEE (reference sequence). Written as DNA, the CDR3 is TGTGCCAGCAGCATGGGAATTAACTCCGGGGAGCTGTTTTTT. Translating it yields CASSMGINSGELFF.

This clonotype has just a few counts. CDR3 coding DNA: TGTGCCAGCAGCCGGGGACAGGTCAATGAGCAGTTCTTC. Protein product: CASSRGQVNEQFF. The V gene is TRBV11-2, the J gene TRBJ2-1, with TRBD1 identical over 8 bases. The germline V gene has CDR1 SGHAT and CDR2 FQNNGV. The CDR3 has 13 amino acids. The ends lost 5 bases at V and 6 bases at J; junction bases unmatched: 3.

This clonotype was found a few times. The chain couples TRBV7-6 to TRBJ2-1; tentatively, D is TRBD2 (6 bases). Germline loops: CDR1 SGHVS, CDR2 FNYEAQ. V lost 6 bases and J 8 bases, leaving 14 bases between the germline ends. The CDR3 has 13 amino acids. The CDR3 bases are TGTGCCAGCAGTTCCCTCGGGGGTGATGAGCAGTTCTTC. Its protein product is CASSSLGGDEQFF.

J is TRBJ2-3 and V is TRBV7-8; no clear D gene. Germline CDR1 SGHVS, CDR2 FQNEAQ. This CDR3 has 15 amino acids. V lost 1 base to trimming and J lost 3 bases, with 11 bases between them. CDR3 nucleotides: TGTGCCAGCAGCTTAGAGGGTGGTTGGACAGATACGCAGTATTTT. It encodes CASSLEGGWTDTQYF.

This chain connects TRBV5-1 to TRBJ2-7, with TRBD2 matching over 13 bases. The ends lost 4 bases at V and 3 bases at J; junction bases unmatched: 4. This CDR3 region has 15 residues. CDR1 and CDR2 (germline): SGHRS, YFSETQ. The CDR3 loop reads CASSPGTSGVYEQYV. The DNA for the CDR3 is TGCGCCAGCAGCCCGGGGACTAGCGGGGTCTACGAGCAGTACGTC.

V gene TRBV6-1 combines with J gene TRBJ2-3; 9 bases fit TRBD1. Germline assignment: CDR1 MNHNS and CDR2 SASEGT. After removal of 6 bases from V and 1 base from J, the junction contained 8 bases not matched to a gene. CDR3 length equals 16 residues. DNA of the CDR3: TGTGCCAGCAGCCCCGGACAGGGGTCCCGCACAGATACGCAGTATTTT. Protein: CASSPGQGSRTDTQYF.

The chain combines TRBV19 with TRBJ1-6, with D uncertain. Per germline, CDR1 LNHDA and CDR2 SQIVND (reference sequence). V shed 8 bases and J shed 7 bases, with 9 bases lying between them. This CDR3 contains 12 residues. This chain's CDR3 is CASGSWNSPLHF. Written as DNA, the CDR3 is TGTGCCAGTGGCAGTTGGAATTCACCCCTCCACTTT.

This clonotype was counted between two and nine times. The chain carries TRBV20-1 and TRBJ2-7; 10 bases are shared with TRBD1. CDR1 DFQATT and CDR2 SNEGSKA come from the germline V gene (reference sequence). This CDR3 is built from 15 residues. V lost 5 bases and J lost 6; bases outside the gene matches: 13. The CDR3 bases are TGCAGTGCTCGGTCCGGGACAGGGGTTCTCGGCGAGCAGTACTTC. Amino acid sequence: CSARSGTGVLGEQYF.

This sequence joins TRBV4-1 and TRBJ1-4; D gene uncertain. Germline V gives CDR1 MGHRA, CDR2 YSYEKL. The CDR3 extends over 15 amino acids. V gave up 1 base and J gave up 8 bases, with 14 bases separating them. The DNA for the CDR3 is TGCGCCAGCAGCCAAGTACCGGGGTTGGGAGAAAAACTGTTTTTT. It translates to CASSQVPGLGEKLFF.